The 27 T cell receptor beta chains below were found in one sample sequenced in a study of regulatory T cells. Their target antigens are unknown. Notes on the study in general: In CD3G-deficient patients, conventional CD4+ T cells were enriched for hydrophobic CDR3 residues at positions 6 and 7.

Amplification used 52 TRBV primers and 13 TRBJ primers. The protocol was immunoSEQ multiplex PCR, while the TCRdb copy is restricted to in-frame clones and leaves out a portion. Of some 15,000 clones listed, around 83% are singletons. The sequenced sample was conventional CD4+ T cells sorted from blood. All receptors derive from a person in their thirties with CD3G deficiency.

Notes on this clone: The sample has other DNA sequences that encode this CDR3 too. CDR3 sequence: CAISQHRGRGGYTF. In DNA form, the CDR3 reads TGTGCCATCAGTCAACACAGGGGGCGTGGGGGCTACACCTTC. The V gene is TRBV10-3, the J gene TRBJ1-2; 9 bases fit TRBD1. This CDR3 contains 14 residues. J gave up 8 bases and V 5 bases, and 9 bases lay outside the gene matches. Looked up from germline, CDR1 is ENHRY and CDR2 is SYGVKD.

The chain uses TRBV5-1 and TRBJ2-1, with 11 bases lining up with TRBD2. J gave up 6 bases and V 1 base, and 6 bases lay outside the gene matches. From germline, CDR1 is SGHRS and CDR2 YFSETQ. This CDR3 has 16 residues. The CDR3, as DNA: TGCGCCAGCAGCTTGTGGGGTAGCGGGAGGGCCAATGAGCAGTTCTTC. Amino acid sequence: CASSLWGSGRANEQFF.

The rearrangement joins TRBV19 to TRBJ1-1; D remains unclear. V shed 5 bases and J shed 0 bases, with 10 bases lying between them. In germline, CDR1 is LNHDA, CDR2 SQIVND (reference sequence). This CDR3 contains 14 residues. The DNA of the CDR3 is TGTGCCAGTAGTCCCGGTCGGATGAACACTGAAGCTTTCTTT. Translated, it gives CASSPGRMNTEAFF. Full variable domain (outside the CDR3, taken from reference TRBV19 and TRBJ1-1): DGGITQSPKYLFRKEGQNVTLSCEQNLNHDAMYWYRQDPGQGLRLIYYSQIVNDFQKGDIAEGYSVSREKKESFPLTVTSAQKNPTAFYLCASSPGRMNTEAFFGQGTRLTVV.

The chain employs TRBV11-2 and TRBJ2-5; D not certain. The CDR3 totals 13 residues. Germline CDR1 SGHAT, CDR2 FQNNGV. The V gene lost 1 base and the J gene lost 7 bases, with 10 bases spanning the gap. The CDR3, as DNA: TGTGCCAGCAGCTTAGGGTCCCACGGGACCCAGTACTTC. Its translation: CASSLGSHGTQYF. The variable domain in full, with the rest retrieved from reference TRBV11-2 and TRBJ2-5, is EAGVAQSPRYKIIEKRQSVAFWCNPISGHATLYWYQQILGQGPKLLIQFQNNGVVDDSQLPKDRFSAERLKGVDSTLKIQPAKLEDSAVYLCASSLGSHGTQYFGPGTRLLVL.

The J gene is TRBJ1-4, the V gene TRBV28; D gene unclear. The germline V gene has CDR1 MDHEN and CDR2 SYDVKM. The CDR3 runs 14 residues. Trimming took 4 bases from V and 6 from J, leaving 12 bases between them. The CDR3 sequence: CASSSPEPDEKLFF. CDR3 coding DNA: TGTGCCAGCAGTTCCCCAGAACCGGATGAAAAACTGTTTTTT. Based on the CDR3 plus reference TRBV28 and TRBJ1-4, the full variable domain is DVKVTQSSRYLVKRTGEKVFLECVQDMDHENMFWYRQDPGLGLRLIYFSYDVKMKEKGDIPEGYSVSREKKERFSLILESASTNQTSMYLCASSSPEPDEKLFFGSGTQLSVL.

This clone was recorded only once. V and J are TRBV11-2 and TRBJ1-1, with D maybe TRBD1 (5 bases). Germline CDR1 is SGHAT and CDR2 is FQNNGV. The CDR3 runs 13 residues. Trimming stripped 5 bases from V and 1 base from J, with 8 bases between. The CDR3 is CASSIDRNTEAFF. The CDR3 coding sequence is TGTGCCAGCAGCATCGACAGGAACACTGAAGCTTTCTTT.

The rearrangement uses TRBV6-1 and TRBJ1-2, with D unclear. From germline, CDR1 is MNHNS and CDR2 SASEGT. The germline V and J ends were trimmed by 4 bases and 8 bases, with 11 bases remaining between them. The CDR3 is 12 residues long. CDR3 protein: CASSVIWEGYTF. CDR3 DNA sequence: TGTGCCAGCAGTGTCATTTGGGAGGGCTACACCTTC.

This chain joins TRBV28 and TRBJ1-1; TRBD1 is a possible D gene (6 bases). Germline V lookup: CDR1 MDHEN, CDR2 SYDVKM. The CDR3 extends over 14 amino acids. The V end lost 3 bases, the J end lost 5 bases, and 13 bases lay between the germline ends. The CDR3 DNA follows: TGTGCCAGCAGTTTTCAGGGGCGGGGGACTGAAGCTTTCTTT. This gives the protein CASSFQGRGTEAFF.

This chain joins TRBV5-1 and TRBJ2-7; 7 bases map to TRBD1. The J segment lost 3 bases and the V segment lost 4 bases, leaving 4 bases of the junction unmatched. This CDR3 is built from 13 residues. CDR1 and CDR2 from the germline V gene are SGHRS and YFSETQ. CDR3 sequence reads: CASSLWTGYEQYF. The CDR3 bases are TGCGCCAGCAGCCTCTGGACAGGCTACGAGCAGTACTTC.

V gene TRBV6-1 combines with J gene TRBJ2-7; D remains ambiguous. Germline loops: CDR1 MNHNS, CDR2 SASEGT. The CDR3 loop spans 11 amino acids. Deletions cut 3 bases from V and 5 bases from J, with 5 bases between. DNA of the CDR3: TGTGCCAGCAGTGACCGGGACGAGCAGTACTTC. The encoded protein is CASSDRDEQYF.

This clone was seen a few times. The rearrangement links TRBV6-1 to TRBJ1-1; 7 bases align to TRBD1. Germline CDR1 reads MNHNS; CDR2 reads SASEGT. The CDR3 runs 15 residues. V lost 5 bases to trimming and J lost 4 bases; unmatched junction nucleotides: 10. The CDR3 sequence: CASSQRQGWSTEAFF. The CDR3 nucleotides read TGTGCCAGCAGTCAAAGACAGGGCTGGAGCACTGAAGCTTTCTTT.

The chain combines TRBV28 with TRBJ2-1; the match to TRBD2 covers 11 bases. Germline CDR1 MDHEN, CDR2 SYDVKM. The V segment lost 3 bases and the J segment 4 bases; nucleotides outside the gene matches: 2. The CDR3 runs to 15 residues. CDR3 nucleotides: TGTGCCAGCAGTTTGTGGACTAGCGGGTACAATGAGCAGTTCTTC. It codes for CASSLWTSGYNEQFF.

The genes are TRBV7-8 and TRBJ1-1; 7 bases fit TRBD1. J lost 2 bases, V lost 3 bases, and 6 bases had no gene match. Germline assignment: CDR1 SGHVS and CDR2 FQNEAQ. The CDR3 covers 15 residues. In nucleotides, the CDR3 is TGTGCCAGCAGCTTCCCCGGGACAGCCAACACTGAAGCTTTCTTT. This translates into CASSFPGTANTEAFF.

With regard to this clone: Other DNA sequences from this sample encode an identical CDR3 as well. The chain recombines TRBV28 with TRBJ1-2, with D perhaps TRBD1 (5 bases). The germline V and J ends were trimmed by 5 bases and 2 bases, with 9 bases remaining between them. The length of the CDR3 is 13 residues. Germline values: CDR1 MDHEN, CDR2 SYDVKM. CDR3 nucleotides: TGTGCCAGCAGTCTGGGGGGAAACTATGGCTACACCTTC. This codes for CASSLGGNYGYTF.

This clone was seen a handful of times. The chain employs TRBV28 and TRBJ1-2, with D hard to call. Deletions cut 2 bases from V and 8 bases from J, with 15 bases between. CDR1 MDHEN and CDR2 SYDVKM come from the germline V gene. The length of the CDR3 is 14 residues. The CDR3 coding sequence is TGTGCCAGCAGTTTAGCGGCGACCGTCGGGGGCTACACCTTC. Residues: CASSLAATVGGYTF.

V is TRBV6-5 and J is TRBJ2-4; a weak D match, TRBD2 (5 bases). Germline lookup yields CDR1 MNHEY and CDR2 SVGAGI. This CDR3 is built from 16 residues. With 4 bases removed from V and 3 bases from J, the gap between germline ends came to 16 bases. This chain's CDR3 is CASSLRPGRDKNIQYF. CDR3 in DNA: TGTGCCAGCAGTTTGCGACCGGGGAGAGACAAAAACATTCAGTACTTC.

The chain couples TRBV10-3 to TRBJ2-3, with 10 bases lining up with TRBD1. Trimming took 10 bases from V and 3 from J; bases not matched to a gene: 7. This CDR3 comprises 14 residues. Germline lookup yields CDR1 ENHRY and CDR2 SYGVKD. In nucleotides, the CDR3 is TGTGCCACCTGGCGGGACAGGGGAACAGATACGCAGTATTTT. Its translation is CATWRDRGTDTQYF.

The chain uses TRBV7-9 and TRBJ2-7; possibly TRBD1 or TRBD2 for D (5 bases each). The CDR3 length is 13 residues. The germline V gene has CDR1 SEHNR and CDR2 FQNEAQ (reference sequence). V lost 3 bases and J lost 4, with 10 bases in between. Here the CDR3 reads CASSLGREYEQYF. CDR3 in DNA: TGTGCCAGCAGCTTGGGCAGGGAGTACGAGCAGTACTTC. Together with reference TRBV7-9 and TRBJ2-7, the CDR3 gives the full variable domain: DTGVSQNPRHKITKRGQNVTFRCDPISEHNRLYWYRQTLGQGPEFLTYFQNEAQLEKSRLLSDRFSAERPKGSFSTLEIQRTEQGDSAMYLCASSLGREYEQYFGPGTRLTVT.

The chain uses TRBV28 and TRBJ1-6, with D unclear. Germline V lookup: CDR1 MDHEN, CDR2 SYDVKM. The CDR3 sequence is 14 residues long. Trimming shortened V by 7 bases and J by 4 bases, and 11 bases separated the two germline ends. The CDR3 bases are TGTGCCAGCACCTCTGGGCAGTATAATTCACCCCTCCACTTT. It is translated as CASTSGQYNSPLHF.

The chain employs TRBV10-3 and TRBJ1-5; D is uncertain. Germline CDR1 and CDR2: ENHRY and SYGVKD. CDR3 length: 13 residues. V gave up 3 bases and J gave up 4 bases, with 7 bases separating them. CDR3 bases: TGTGCCATCAGTGATTCTAAGAATCAGCCCCAGCATTTT. Translating it yields CAISDSKNQPQHF.

The genes are TRBV7-9 and TRBJ2-5, with 14 bases aligning to TRBD2. Germline loops: CDR1 SEHNR, CDR2 FQNEAQ (reference sequence). J lost 5 bases, V lost 5 bases, and 7 bases had no gene match. The CDR3 is 16 amino acids. The CDR3 here is CASSPGTSGSRETQYF. For the CDR3, the DNA is TGTGCCAGCAGCCCCGGGACTAGCGGGAGCAGGGAGACCCAGTACTTC.

The rearrangement links TRBV20-1 to TRBJ1-2; D gene ambiguous. Trimming stripped 5 bases from V and 8 bases from J, with 12 bases between. The CDR3 is 11 amino acids. The germline CDR1 and CDR2 sequences are DFQATT and SNEGSKA (reference sequence). The DNA of the CDR3 is TGCAGTGCTCGAGGCCTTCGGGGCTACACCTTC. It is translated as CSARGLRGYTF.

This clone has just one count. The J gene is TRBJ1-2, the V gene TRBV6-1, with TRBD1 matching 11 bases. The ends lost 6 bases at V and 4 bases at J; junction bases unmatched: 4. The CDR3 covers 14 residues. From germline, CDR1 is MNHNS and CDR2 SASEGT. The CDR3 DNA reads as TGTGCCAGCAGGGACAGGGGGCGGGTCTATGGCTACACCTTC. Translation: CASRDRGRVYGYTF.

The chain uses TRBV5-1 and TRBJ1-2, with 8 bases matching TRBD1. Germline trimming cut 0 bases from V and 2 bases from J; bases unmatched to any gene: 9. The CDR3 has 17 residues. Germline V CDR1 and CDR2: SGHRS, YFSETQ. The CDR3 is CASSLGTGNKFNYGYTF. For the CDR3, the DNA is TGCGCCAGCAGCTTGGGGACAGGGAATAAGTTCAACTATGGCTACACCTTC.

This chain joins TRBV7-9 and TRBJ2-3, with 7 bases aligning to TRBD1. Trimming at V came to 1 base and at J to 3 bases, leaving 4 bases not matched to a gene. The CDR3 spans 15 residues. Germline values: CDR1 SEHNR, CDR2 FQNEAQ (reference sequence). The CDR3 spells CASSLEGARTDTQYF. In DNA form, the CDR3 reads TGTGCCAGCAGCTTAGAGGGGGCTAGAACAGATACGCAGTATTTT.

The chain combines TRBV5-1 with TRBJ2-7; D might be TRBD1 (5 bases). Germline CDR1 is SGHRS and CDR2 is YFSETQ. V dropped 4 bases and J dropped 0 bases, with 11 bases sitting between them. This CDR3 is 14 amino acids long. CDR3 bases: TGCGCCAGCAGCCCCCAGGGATCCTCCTACGAGCAGTACTTC. Encoded protein: CASSPQGSSYEQYF.

J is TRBJ2-1 and V is TRBV10-3, with 11 positions matching TRBD2. The CDR3 contains 16 residues. Germline V lookup: CDR1 ENHRY, CDR2 SYGVKD. The V segment lost 10 bases and the J segment 4 bases; nucleotides outside the gene matches: 12. The DNA for the CDR3 is TGTGCCACCTGGGGGGCTAGCGGGGGGCTTTACAATGAGCAGTTCTTC. It is translated as CATWGASGGLYNEQFF.